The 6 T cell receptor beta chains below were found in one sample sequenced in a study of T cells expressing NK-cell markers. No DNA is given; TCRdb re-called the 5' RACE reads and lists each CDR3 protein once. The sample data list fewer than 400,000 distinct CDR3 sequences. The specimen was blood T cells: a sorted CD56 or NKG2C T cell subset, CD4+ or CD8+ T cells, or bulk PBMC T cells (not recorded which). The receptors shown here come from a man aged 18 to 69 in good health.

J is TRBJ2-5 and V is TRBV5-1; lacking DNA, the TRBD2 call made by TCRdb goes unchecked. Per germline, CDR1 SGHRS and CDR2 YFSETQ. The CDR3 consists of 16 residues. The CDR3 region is CASSLPTSGVRETQYF.

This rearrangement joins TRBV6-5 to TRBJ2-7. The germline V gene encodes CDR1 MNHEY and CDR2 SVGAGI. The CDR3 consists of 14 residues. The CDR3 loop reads CASSTRDRSYEQYF.

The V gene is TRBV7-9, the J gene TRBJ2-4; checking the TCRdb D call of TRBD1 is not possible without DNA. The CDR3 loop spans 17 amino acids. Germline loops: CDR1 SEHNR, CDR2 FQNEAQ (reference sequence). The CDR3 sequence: CASRSRGDPGAKNIQYF.

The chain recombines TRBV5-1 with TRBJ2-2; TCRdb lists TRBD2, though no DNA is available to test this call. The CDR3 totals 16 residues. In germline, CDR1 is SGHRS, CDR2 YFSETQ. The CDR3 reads CASRPQRGMNTGELFF. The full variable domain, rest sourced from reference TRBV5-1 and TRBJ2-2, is KAGVTQTPRYLIKTRGQQVTLSCSPISGHRSVSWYQQTPGQGLQFLFEYFSETQRNKGNFPGRFSGRQFSNSRSEMNVSTLELGDSALYLCASRPQRGMNTGELFFGEGSRLTVL.

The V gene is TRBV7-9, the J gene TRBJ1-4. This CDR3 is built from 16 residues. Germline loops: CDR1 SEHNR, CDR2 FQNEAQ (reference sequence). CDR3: CASSLGGAGWAEKLFF.

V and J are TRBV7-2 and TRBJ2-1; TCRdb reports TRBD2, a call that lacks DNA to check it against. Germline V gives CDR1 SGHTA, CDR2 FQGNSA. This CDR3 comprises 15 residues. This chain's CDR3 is CASSGTSGVYNEQFF. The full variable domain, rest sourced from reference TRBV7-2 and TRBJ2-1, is GAGVSQSPSNKVTEKGKDVELRCDPISGHTALYWYRQSLGQGLEFLIYFQGNSAPDKSGLPSDRFSAERTGGSVSTLTIQRTQQEDSAVYLCASSGTSGVYNEQFFGPGTRLTVL.